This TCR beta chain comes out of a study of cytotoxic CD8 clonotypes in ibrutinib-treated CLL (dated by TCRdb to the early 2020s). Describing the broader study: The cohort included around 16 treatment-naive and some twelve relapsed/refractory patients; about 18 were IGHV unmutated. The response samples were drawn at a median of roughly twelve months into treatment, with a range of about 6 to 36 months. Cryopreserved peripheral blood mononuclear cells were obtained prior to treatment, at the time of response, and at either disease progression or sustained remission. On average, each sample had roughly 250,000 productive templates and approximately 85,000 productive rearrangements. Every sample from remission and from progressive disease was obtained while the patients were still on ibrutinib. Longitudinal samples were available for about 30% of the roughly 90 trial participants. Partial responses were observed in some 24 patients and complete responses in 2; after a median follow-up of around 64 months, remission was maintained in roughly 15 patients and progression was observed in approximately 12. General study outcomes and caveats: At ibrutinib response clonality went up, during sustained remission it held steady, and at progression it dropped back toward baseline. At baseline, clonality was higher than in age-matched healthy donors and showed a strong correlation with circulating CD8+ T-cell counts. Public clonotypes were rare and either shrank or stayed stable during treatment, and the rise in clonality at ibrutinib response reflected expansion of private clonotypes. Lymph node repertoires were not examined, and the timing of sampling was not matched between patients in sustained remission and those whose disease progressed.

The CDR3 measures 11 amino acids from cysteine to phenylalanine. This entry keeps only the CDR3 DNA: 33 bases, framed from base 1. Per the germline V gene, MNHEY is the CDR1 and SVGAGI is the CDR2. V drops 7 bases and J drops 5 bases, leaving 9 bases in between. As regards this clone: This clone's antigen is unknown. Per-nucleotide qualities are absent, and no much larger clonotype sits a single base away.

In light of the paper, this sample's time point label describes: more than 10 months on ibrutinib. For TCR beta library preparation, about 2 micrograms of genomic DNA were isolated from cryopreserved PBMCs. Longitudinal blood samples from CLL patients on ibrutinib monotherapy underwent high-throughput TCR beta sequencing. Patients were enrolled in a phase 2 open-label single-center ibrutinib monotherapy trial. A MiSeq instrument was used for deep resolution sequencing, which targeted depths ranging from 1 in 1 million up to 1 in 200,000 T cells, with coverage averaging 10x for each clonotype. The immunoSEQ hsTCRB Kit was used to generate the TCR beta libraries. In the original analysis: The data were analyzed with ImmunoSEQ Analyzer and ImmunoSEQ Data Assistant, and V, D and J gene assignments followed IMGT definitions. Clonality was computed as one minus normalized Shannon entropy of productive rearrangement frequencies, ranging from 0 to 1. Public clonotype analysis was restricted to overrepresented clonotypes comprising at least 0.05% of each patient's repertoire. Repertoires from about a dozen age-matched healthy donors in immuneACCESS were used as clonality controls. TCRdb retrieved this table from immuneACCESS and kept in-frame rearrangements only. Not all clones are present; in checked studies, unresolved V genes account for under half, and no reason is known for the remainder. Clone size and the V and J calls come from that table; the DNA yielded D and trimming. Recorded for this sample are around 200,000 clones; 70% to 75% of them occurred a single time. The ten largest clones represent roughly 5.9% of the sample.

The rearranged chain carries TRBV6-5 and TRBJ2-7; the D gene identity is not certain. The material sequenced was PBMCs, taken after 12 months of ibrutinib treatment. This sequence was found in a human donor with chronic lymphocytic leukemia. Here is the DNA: TGTGCCAGCATTGGACGGAACGAGCAGTACTTC. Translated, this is CASIGRNEQYF.